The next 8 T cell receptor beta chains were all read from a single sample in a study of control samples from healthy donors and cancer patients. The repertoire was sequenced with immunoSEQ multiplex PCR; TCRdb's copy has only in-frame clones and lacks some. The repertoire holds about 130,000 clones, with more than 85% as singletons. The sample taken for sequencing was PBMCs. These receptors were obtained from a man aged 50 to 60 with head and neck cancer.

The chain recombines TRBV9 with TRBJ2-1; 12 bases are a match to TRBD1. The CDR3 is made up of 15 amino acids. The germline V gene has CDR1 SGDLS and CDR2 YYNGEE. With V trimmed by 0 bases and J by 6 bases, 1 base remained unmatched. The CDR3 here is CASSVGDRGPNEQFF. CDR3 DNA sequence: TGTGCCAGCAGCGTAGGGGACAGGGGGCCCAATGAGCAGTTCTTC. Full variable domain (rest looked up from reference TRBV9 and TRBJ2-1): DSGVTQTPKHLITATGQRVTLRCSPRSGDLSVYWYQQSLDQGLQFLIQYYNGEERAKGNILERFSAQQFPDLHSELNLSSLELGDSALYFCASSVGDRGPNEQFFGPGTRLTVL.

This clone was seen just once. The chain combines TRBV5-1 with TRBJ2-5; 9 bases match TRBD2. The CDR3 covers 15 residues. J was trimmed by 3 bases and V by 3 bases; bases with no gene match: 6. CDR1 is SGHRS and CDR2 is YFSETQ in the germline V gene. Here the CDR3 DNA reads TGCGCCAGCAGCTGGCGGGGGGGCCGGGAAGAGACCCAGTACTTC. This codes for CASSWRGGREETQYF.

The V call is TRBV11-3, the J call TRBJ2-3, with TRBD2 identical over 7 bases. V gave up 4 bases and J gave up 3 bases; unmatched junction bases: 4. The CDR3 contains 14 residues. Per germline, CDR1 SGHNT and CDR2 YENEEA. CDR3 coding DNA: TGTGCCAGCAGCTCCGGACTAGGAACAGATACGCAGTATTTT. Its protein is CASSSGLGTDTQYF.

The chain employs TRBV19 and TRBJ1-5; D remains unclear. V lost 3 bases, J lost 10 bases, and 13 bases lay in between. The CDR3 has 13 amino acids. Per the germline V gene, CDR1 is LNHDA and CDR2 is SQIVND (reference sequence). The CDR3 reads CASSILAARPQHF. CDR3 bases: TGTGCCAGTAGTATTTTGGCGGCTCGACCCCAGCATTTT.

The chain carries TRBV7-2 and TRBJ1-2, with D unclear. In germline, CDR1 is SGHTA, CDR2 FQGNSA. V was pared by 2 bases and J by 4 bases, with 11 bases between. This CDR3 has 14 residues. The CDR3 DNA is TGTGCCAGCAGCTTAATCTCAGGTGCCTATGGCTACACCTTC. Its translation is CASSLISGAYGYTF.

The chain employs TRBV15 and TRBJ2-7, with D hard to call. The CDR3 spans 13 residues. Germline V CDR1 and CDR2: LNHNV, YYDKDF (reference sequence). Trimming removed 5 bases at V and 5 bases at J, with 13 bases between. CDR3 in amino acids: CATSPLTPNEQYF. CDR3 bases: TGTGCCACCAGCCCCCTTACCCCCAACGAGCAGTACTTC. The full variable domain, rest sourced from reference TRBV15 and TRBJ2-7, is DAMVIQNPRYQVTQFGKPVTLSCSQTLNHNVMYWYQQKSSQAPKLLFHYYDKDFNNEADTPDNFQSRRPNTSFCFLDIRSPGLGDTAMYLCATSPLTPNEQYFGPGTRLTVT.

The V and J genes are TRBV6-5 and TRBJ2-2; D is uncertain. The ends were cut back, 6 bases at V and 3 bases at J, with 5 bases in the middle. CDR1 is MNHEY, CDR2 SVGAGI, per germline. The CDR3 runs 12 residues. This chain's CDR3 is CASRPDTGELFF. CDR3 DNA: TGTGCCAGCAGGCCCGACACCGGGGAGCTGTTTTTT.

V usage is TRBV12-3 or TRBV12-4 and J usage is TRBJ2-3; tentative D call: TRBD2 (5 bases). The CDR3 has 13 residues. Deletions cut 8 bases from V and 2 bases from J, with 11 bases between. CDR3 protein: CASRAEDTDTQYF. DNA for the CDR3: TGTGCCAGCCGGGCGGAGGACACAGATACGCAGTATTTT.